This TCR beta chain originates from a study of cytomegalovirus exposure and HLA in healthy donors. Turning to the study itself: The same platform was used for the 130 or so validation repertoires as for the 666 first-cohort repertoires, as reported in a later analysis. General study points: The study put 160 or so TCR beta chains on its list as cytomegalovirus-associated.

This clone was seen more than once but under ten times. The antigen is undetermined. Produced via immunoSEQ multiplex PCR; TCRdb's table is partial and in-frame only. This sample carries about 140,000 clones, about four fifths of them seen once, and the ten largest clones take roughly 1.4%. The clonotype was recovered from a woman between 25 and 40 years old in good health and CMV-seronegative. The specimen was PBMCs.

CDR3 residues: CASTGQYNSPLHF. The CDR3 DNA is TGTGCCAGCACAGGACAGTATAATTCACCCCTCCACTTT. The chain employs TRBV2 and TRBJ1-6, with D possibly being TRBD1 (6 bases). Germline V lookup: CDR1 SNHLY, CDR2 FYNNEI. Trimming shortened V by 7 bases and J by 4 bases, and 8 bases separated the two germline ends. The CDR3 spans 13 residues.